This T cell receptor beta chain was sequenced in a study of blood T cell repertoires in COVID-19. The germline CDR1 and CDR2 sequences are SGHTA and FQGNSA. CDR3 size: 16 residues. With 3 bases clipped from V and 7 bases from J, the junction kept 4 bases outside the gene matches. Libraries were prepared by immunoSEQ multiplex PCR; TCRdb keeps only in-frame clonotypes and omits some of them. This sample yields about 200,000 clones, of which 65% to 85% are seen a single time; 6% to 8% belongs to the top ten. The chain carries TRBV7-2 and TRBJ1-6, with 12 bases matching TRBD1. Sequenced sample: PBMCs or T cells enriched from blood (not recorded which). The receptor's source is a man aged 35 to 55 who had recovered from COVID-19. The DNA of the CDR3 is TGTGCCAGCAGCTTTGGGACAGGGGGCAGAAATTCACCCCTCCACTTT. It translates to CASSFGTGGRNSPLHF.